This T cell receptor (beta chain) is drawn from a study of blood T cell repertoires in COVID-19. Study context: The origin of the acute and convalescent COVID-19 samples was the United States, Italy and Spain. Sources were T cells, B-cell-depleted T cells, or PBMCs; the material itself was cDNA or gDNA.

As regards this clone: Other DNA variants within this sample encode the same CDR3.

Measured with immunoSEQ multiplex PCR; TCRdb has only the in-frame clones, and not every one. The table includes a few hundred thousand clones, about 86% detected once. This study enrolled people aged about 18 to 100 from about two dozen US geographic areas. The TCR sequence derives from a young man with acute COVID-19. Sequencing input: PBMCs or T cells enriched from blood (not recorded which).

CDR3 nucleotides: TGCGCCAGCAGCTACGGACAGGGGGGCACTGAAGCTTTCTTT. It codes for CASSYGQGGTEAFF. The gene calls are TRBV5-1 and TRBJ1-1; 10 bases are a match to TRBD1. J lost 4 bases, V lost 3 bases, and 3 bases had no gene match. The CDR3 spans 14 residues. Germline V gives CDR1 SGHRS, CDR2 YFSETQ.